This record covers a single T cell receptor beta chain. This sample is drawn from a study of blood T cell repertoires in COVID-19. Study-level background: Recovery among Cohort 3 donors was established by two negative PCRs, clearance, or symptom resolution. The study drew acute and convalescent COVID-19 samples from the United States, Italy and Spain.

Cohorts were determined from participant-reported clinical history. The method was immunoSEQ multiplex PCR; TCRdb's version includes in-frame clones alone and lacks a portion of them. Altogether some 200,000 clones are present, roughly 84% being singletons, with the ten largest covering roughly 7.2%. CDR1 is ENHRY and CDR2 is SYGVKD in the germline V gene. This CDR3 comprises 16 residues. Trimming removed 6 bases from V and 3 bases from J, with 18 bases in between. The receptor was isolated from a man aged 25-40 years in a cohort exposed to, infected with or recovered from COVID-19 (not recorded which). Source material: PBMCs or T cells enriched from blood (not recorded which). The chain uses TRBV10-3 and TRBJ1-3; D is perhaps TRBD1 (5 bases). The DNA of the CDR3 is TGTGCCATCAGAGACAGCGTAGTAATCGTTGGAAACACCATATATTTT. Translated, it gives CAIRDSVVIVGNTIYF.